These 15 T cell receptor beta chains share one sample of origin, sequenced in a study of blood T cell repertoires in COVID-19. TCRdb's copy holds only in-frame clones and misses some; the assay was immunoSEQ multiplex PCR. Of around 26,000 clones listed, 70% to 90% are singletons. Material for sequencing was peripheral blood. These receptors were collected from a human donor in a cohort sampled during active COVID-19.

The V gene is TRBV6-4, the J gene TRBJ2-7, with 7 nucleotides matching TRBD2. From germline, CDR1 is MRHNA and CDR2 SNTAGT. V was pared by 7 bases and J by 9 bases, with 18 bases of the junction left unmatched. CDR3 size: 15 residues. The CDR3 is CASIGTPGGRDGQYF. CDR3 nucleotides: TGTGCCAGCATCGGGACTCCGGGAGGCCGTGATGGGCAGTACTTC.

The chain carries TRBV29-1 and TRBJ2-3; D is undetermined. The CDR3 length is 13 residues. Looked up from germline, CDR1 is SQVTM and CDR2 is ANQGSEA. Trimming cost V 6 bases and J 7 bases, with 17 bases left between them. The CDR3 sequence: CSVAQQTPNTQYF. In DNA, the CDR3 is TGCAGCGTCGCCCAGCAGACACCAAATACGCAGTATTTT.

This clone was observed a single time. The CDR3 reads CASSLETGGVYYNEQFF. The CDR3 region has the DNA TGTGCCAGCAGCTTAGAAACAGGGGGAGTTTACTACAATGAGCAGTTCTTC. The chain combines TRBV7-6 with TRBJ2-1; TRBD1 matches at 8 bases. There are 17 residues in the CDR3. CDR1 is SGHVS, CDR2 FNYEAQ, per germline. V was clipped by 1 base and J by 3 bases; unmatched bases: 8.

Written as DNA, the CDR3 is TGTGCCAGCAGCCCCAGGGGGCGGGTGAACACTGAAGCTTTCTTT. Protein: CASSPRGRVNTEAFF. The rearrangement uses TRBV3-1 (or the pseudogene TRBV3-2) and TRBJ1-1; TRBD1 agrees at 8 bases. Germline V lookup: CDR1 LGHDT, CDR2 YNNKEL (reference sequence). The trim removed 4 bases at V and 0 bases at J, leaving 4 bases unmatched. There are 15 residues in the CDR3.

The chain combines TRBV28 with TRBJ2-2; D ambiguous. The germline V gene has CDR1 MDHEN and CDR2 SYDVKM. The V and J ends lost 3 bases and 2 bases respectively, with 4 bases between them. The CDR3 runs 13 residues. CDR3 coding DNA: TGTGCCAGCAGTTTTATCAACACCGGGGAGCTGTTTTTT. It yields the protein CASSFINTGELFF. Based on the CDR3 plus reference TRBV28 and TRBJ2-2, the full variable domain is DVKVTQSSRYLVKRTGEKVFLECVQDMDHENMFWYRQDPGLGLRLIYFSYDVKMKEKGDIPEGYSVSREKKERFSLILESASTNQTSMYLCASSFINTGELFFGEGSRLTVL.

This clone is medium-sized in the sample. This CDR3 is CASSSGWYEQYF. CDR3 DNA sequence: TGTGCCAGCAGCTCGGGTTGGTACGAGCAGTACTTC. This chain joins TRBV7-9 and TRBJ2-7; D is uncertain. The CDR3 extends over 12 amino acids. V lost 4 bases, J lost 4 bases, and 8 bases lay in between. Germline CDR1 is SEHNR and CDR2 is FQNEAQ (reference sequence).

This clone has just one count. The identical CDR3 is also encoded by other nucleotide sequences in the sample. CDR3 amino acids: CASSLLTGGRNEQFF. The CDR3 DNA is TGCGCCAGCAGCCTATTGACGGGAGGCAGGAATGAGCAGTTCTTC. This sequence joins TRBV5-1 and TRBJ2-1, with 7 bases aligning to TRBD2. CDR1 is SGHRS, CDR2 YFSETQ, per germline. V gave up 4 bases and J gave up 7 bases; unmatched junction bases: 11. The CDR3 length is 15 residues.

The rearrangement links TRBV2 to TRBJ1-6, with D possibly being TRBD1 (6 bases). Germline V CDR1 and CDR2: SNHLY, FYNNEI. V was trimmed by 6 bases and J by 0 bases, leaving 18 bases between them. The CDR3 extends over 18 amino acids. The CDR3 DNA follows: TGTGCCAGCAGCGTCGGACAGTCGGGGCGCTCCTATAATTCACCCCTCCACTTT. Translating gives CASSVGQSGRSYNSPLHF.

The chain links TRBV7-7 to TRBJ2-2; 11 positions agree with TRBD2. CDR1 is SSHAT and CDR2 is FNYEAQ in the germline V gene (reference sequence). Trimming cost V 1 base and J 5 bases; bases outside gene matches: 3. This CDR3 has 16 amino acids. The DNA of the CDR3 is TGTGCCAGCAGCTTAGATCCTAGCGGGGGGACCGGGGAGCTGTTTTTT. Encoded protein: CASSLDPSGGTGELFF.

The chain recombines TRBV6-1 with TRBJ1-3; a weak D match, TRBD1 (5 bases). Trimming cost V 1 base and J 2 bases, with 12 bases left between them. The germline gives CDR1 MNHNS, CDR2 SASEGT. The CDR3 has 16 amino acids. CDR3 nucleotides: TGTGCCAGCAGTGAAGTCCCAGGGAAGGCTGGAAACACCATATATTTT. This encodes CASSEVPGKAGNTIYF.

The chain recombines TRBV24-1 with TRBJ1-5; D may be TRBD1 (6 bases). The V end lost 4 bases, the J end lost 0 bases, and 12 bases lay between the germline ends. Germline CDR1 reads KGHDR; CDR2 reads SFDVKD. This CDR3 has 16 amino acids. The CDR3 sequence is CATSDAGTTSNQPQHF. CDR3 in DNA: TGTGCCACCAGTGACGCCGGGACAACTAGCAATCAGCCCCAGCATTTT.

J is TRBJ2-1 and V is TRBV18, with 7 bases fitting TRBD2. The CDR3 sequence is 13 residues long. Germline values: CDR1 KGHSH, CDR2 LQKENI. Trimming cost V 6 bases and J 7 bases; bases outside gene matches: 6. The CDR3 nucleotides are TGTGCCAGCTCTAAGACTAGCCCAAATGAGCAGTTCTTC. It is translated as CASSKTSPNEQFF.

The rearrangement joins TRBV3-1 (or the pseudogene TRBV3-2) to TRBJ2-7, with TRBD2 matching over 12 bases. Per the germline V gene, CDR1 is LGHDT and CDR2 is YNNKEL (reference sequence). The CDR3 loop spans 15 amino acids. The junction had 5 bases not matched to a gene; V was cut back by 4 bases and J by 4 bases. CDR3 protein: CASSPGLAGTYEQYF. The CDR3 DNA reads TGTGCCAGCAGCCCCGGACTAGCGGGAACGTACGAGCAGTACTTC.

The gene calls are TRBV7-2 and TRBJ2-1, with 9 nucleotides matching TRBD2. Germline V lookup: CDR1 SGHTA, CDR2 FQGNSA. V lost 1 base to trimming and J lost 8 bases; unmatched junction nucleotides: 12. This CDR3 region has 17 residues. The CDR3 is CASSLVAGTSYVHEQFF. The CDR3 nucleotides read TGTGCCAGCAGCTTAGTTGCCGGGACTAGCTATGTCCATGAGCAGTTCTTC.

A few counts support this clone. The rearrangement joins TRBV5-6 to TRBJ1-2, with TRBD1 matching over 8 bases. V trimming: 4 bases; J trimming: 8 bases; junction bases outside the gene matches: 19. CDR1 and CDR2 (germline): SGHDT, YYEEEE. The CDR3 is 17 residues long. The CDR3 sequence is CASSNNLQGVARGGYTF. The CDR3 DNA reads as TGTGCCAGCAGCAACAATTTACAGGGGGTCGCCCGTGGAGGCTACACCTTC.